A selection of T cell receptor beta chains follows, all from one sample in a study of blood T cells in healthy people across ages. TCRdb independently ran MiXCR on the 5' RACE reads; one entry per CDR3 protein. The data contain just under 750,000 distinct CDR3 sequences, approximately 22% of them seen just once; the ten biggest clones take up 22%. Sequencing input: blood. The receptors were sampled from a man in his 70s in good health. The CDR3 runs from the conserved cysteine through the conserved F or W. Each record gives: clone size, D gene, V gene, J gene, CDR3 protein, CDR3 DNA. The D gene is left open where the match is weak. Some rows mark clone size as missing; the rest say once, few, many or name a class of expanded clone.

few,.,TRBV3-1,TRBJ2-7,CASSQEPSATYEQYF,TGTGCCAGCAGCCAAGAGCCTAGCGCAACCTACGAGCAGTACTTC
.,.,TRBV30,TRBJ1-1,CAWSGLMNTEAFF,TGTGCCTGGAGTGGCCTCATGAACACTGAAGCTTTCTTT
.,TRBD2,TRBV7-3,TRBJ2-3,CASSSGTRLADTQYF,TGTGCCAGCAGCTCCGGGACTAGGCTTGCAGATACGCAGTATTTT
few,TRBD1,TRBV29-1,TRBJ1-2,CSVERTGGYTF,TGCAGCGTTGAAAGGACAGGAGGCTACACCTTC
.,TRBD1,TRBV12-3/TRBV12-4,TRBJ1-3,CASSLIRDRESSGNTIYF,TGTGCCAGCAGCCTTATTCGGGACAGGGAGAGCTCTGGAAACACCATATATTTT
few,.,TRBV18,TRBJ1-1,CASSPAAVNTEAFF,TGTGCCAGCTCACCAGCCGCGGTGAACACTGAAGCTTTCTTT
many,TRBD1,TRBV2,TRBJ2-2,CASSTGTGNTGELFF,TGTGCCAGCAGTACCGGGACAGGAAACACCGGGGAGCTGTTTTTT
.,.,TRBV12-5,TRBJ1-2,CASGAVREHYGYTF,TGTGCTAGTGGTGCCGTAAGGGAGCACTATGGCTACACCTTC
.,TRBD1,TRBV5-1,TRBJ1-4,CASSLKGGIGEKLFF,TGCGCCAGCAGCCTGAAAGGGGGCATTGGTGAAAAACTGTTTTTT
.,TRBD1,TRBV10-3,TRBJ2-1,CAISFGTVYNEQFF,TGTGCCATCAGTTTCGGGACAGTTTACAATGAGCAGTTCTTC
.,TRBD2,TRBV20-1,TRBJ2-1,CSAPPLKREIENEQFF,TGCAGTGCCCCGCCTTTGAAGCGGGAGATAGAGAATGAGCAGTTCTTC